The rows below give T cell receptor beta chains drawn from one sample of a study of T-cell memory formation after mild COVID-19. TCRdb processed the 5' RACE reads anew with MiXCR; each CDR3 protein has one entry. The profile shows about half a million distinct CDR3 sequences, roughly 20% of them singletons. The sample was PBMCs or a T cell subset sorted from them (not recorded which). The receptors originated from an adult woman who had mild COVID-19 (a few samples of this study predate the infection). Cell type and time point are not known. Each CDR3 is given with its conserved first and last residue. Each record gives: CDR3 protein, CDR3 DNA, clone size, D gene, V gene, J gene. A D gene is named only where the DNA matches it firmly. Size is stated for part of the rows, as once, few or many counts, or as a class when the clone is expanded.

CDR3 protein: CASSQVRGPPNVLTF
CDR3 DNA: TGTGCCAGCAGCCAGGTTCGGGGGCCACCCAACGTCCTGACTTTC
clone size: few
D gene: .
V gene: TRBV9
J gene: TRBJ2-6

CDR3 protein: CASSPSEGSYEQYF
CDR3 DNA: TGTGCCAGCAGCCCTTCAGAGGGATCCTACGAGCAGTACTTC
clone size: few
D gene: .
V gene: TRBV6-2/TRBV6-3
J gene: TRBJ2-7

CDR3 protein: CATTSTGELFF
CDR3 DNA: TGTGCCACCACATCGACCGGGGAGCTGTTTTTT
clone size: .
D gene: .
V gene: TRBV24-1
J gene: TRBJ2-2

CDR3 protein: CASSPPGLGQPQHF
CDR3 DNA: TGTGCCAGCAGTCCACCCGGTTTGGGTCAGCCCCAGCATTTT
clone size: .
D gene: .
V gene: TRBV6-5
J gene: TRBJ1-5

CDR3 protein: CASSQPGGAGYGYTF
CDR3 DNA: TGCGCCAGCAGCCAACCGGGAGGCGCAGGCTATGGCTACACCTTC
clone size: many
D gene: .
V gene: TRBV5-1
J gene: TRBJ1-2

CDR3 protein: CASSLLAGEETQYF
CDR3 DNA: TGTGCCAGCAGCTTACTAGCGGGAGAAGAGACCCAGTACTTC
clone size: many
D gene: TRBD2
V gene: TRBV7-9
J gene: TRBJ2-5

CDR3 protein: CASSLTGTGSDTQYF
CDR3 DNA: TGTGCCAGCAGCTTAACCGGGACAGGTTCAGATACGCAGTATTTT
clone size: .
D gene: TRBD1
V gene: TRBV7-9
J gene: TRBJ2-3

CDR3 protein: CSATQDRGRYEQYF
CDR3 DNA: TGCAGTGCTACCCAGGACAGGGGCCGCTACGAGCAGTACTTC
clone size: .
D gene: TRBD1
V gene: TRBV20-1
J gene: TRBJ2-7

CDR3 protein: CASSSLLVAGGANVLTF
CDR3 DNA: TGTGCCAGCAGCTCGCTTCTAGTCGCCGGTGGGGCCAACGTCCTGACTTTC
clone size: .
D gene: .
V gene: TRBV7-6
J gene: TRBJ2-6

CDR3 protein: CSVDAGNYGYTF
CDR3 DNA: TGCAGCGTTGATGCGGGGAACTATGGCTACACCTTC
clone size: few
D gene: .
V gene: TRBV29-1
J gene: TRBJ1-2

CDR3 protein: CASSQWDSEETQYF
CDR3 DNA: TGTGCCAGCAGCCAGTGGGACTCCGAAGAGACCCAGTACTTC
clone size: .
D gene: .
V gene: TRBV3-1
J gene: TRBJ2-5

CDR3 protein: CASSLTDGITEAFF
CDR3 DNA: TGTGCCAGCAGTTTGACCGACGGGATCACTGAAGCTTTCTTT
clone size: .
D gene: .
V gene: TRBV7-2
J gene: TRBJ1-1

CDR3 protein: CASSQDGLSAHTDTQYF
CDR3 DNA: TGTGCCAGCAGCCAAGACGGACTATCGGCACACACAGATACGCAGTATTTT
clone size: .
D gene: .
V gene: TRBV3-1
J gene: TRBJ2-3